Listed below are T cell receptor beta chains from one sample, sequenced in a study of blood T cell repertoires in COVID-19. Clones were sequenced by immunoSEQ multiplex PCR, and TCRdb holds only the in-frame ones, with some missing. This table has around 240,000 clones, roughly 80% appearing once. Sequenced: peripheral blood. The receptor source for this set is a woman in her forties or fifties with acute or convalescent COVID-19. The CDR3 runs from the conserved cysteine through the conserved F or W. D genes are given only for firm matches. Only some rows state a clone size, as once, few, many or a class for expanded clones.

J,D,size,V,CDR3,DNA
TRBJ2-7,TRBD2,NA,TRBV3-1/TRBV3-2,CASSRIPGLDYEQYF,TGTGCCAGCAGCCGAATACCGGGACTAGACTACGAGCAGTACTTC
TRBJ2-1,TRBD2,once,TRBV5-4,CASSGGGTSGRNEQFF,TGTGCCAGCAGCGGGGGGGGGACTAGCGGGAGGAATGAGCAGTTCTTC
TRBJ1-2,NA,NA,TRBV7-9,CASSLGGFHGYTF,TGTGCCAGCAGCCTAGGAGGGTTCCATGGCTACACCTTC
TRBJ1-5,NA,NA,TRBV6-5,CASRSTGISNQPQHF,TGTGCCAGCAGGAGTACGGGGATTAGCAATCAGCCCCAGCATTTT
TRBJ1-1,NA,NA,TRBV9,CASSVLRLNTEAFF,TGTGCCAGCAGCGTACTCAGGTTAAACACTGAAGCTTTCTTT
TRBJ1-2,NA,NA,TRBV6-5,CASRLTGPRGGYTF,TGTGCCAGCAGGTTAACCGGGCCCCGGGGAGGCTACACCTTC
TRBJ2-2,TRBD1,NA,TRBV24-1,CATSDPRTGGTGELFF,TGTGCCACCAGTGACCCCAGGACAGGTGGCACCGGGGAGCTGTTTTTT
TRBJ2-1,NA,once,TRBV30,CAWSVQGHNEQFF,TGTGCCTGGAGTGTACAGGGCCACAATGAGCAGTTCTTC
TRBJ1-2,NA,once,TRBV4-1,CASSHWGGSLGYGYTF,TGCGCCAGCAGCCATTGGGGGGGGTCTCTAGGCTATGGCTACACCTTC
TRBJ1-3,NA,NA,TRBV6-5,CASSYQGSLLGNTIYF,TGTGCCAGCAGTTACCAGGGCAGTTTACTTGGAAACACCATATATTTT
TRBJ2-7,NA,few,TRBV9,CASSVQGSSYEQYF,TGTGCCAGCAGCGTACAGGGGTCCTCCTACGAGCAGTACTTC
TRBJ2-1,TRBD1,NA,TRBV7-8,CASSKPGQGAYNEQFF,TGTGCCAGCAGCAAGCCGGGACAGGGGGCCTACAATGAGCAGTTCTTC
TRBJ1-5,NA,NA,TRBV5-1,CASSLDSFNQPQHF,TGCGCCAGCAGCTTAGACAGCTTCAATCAGCCCCAGCATTTT
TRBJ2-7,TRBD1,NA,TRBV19,CASSVGQAYEQYF,TGTGCCAGTAGTGTGGGACAGGCCTACGAGCAGTACTTC
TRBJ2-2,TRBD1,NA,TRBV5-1,CASSLAGTGSGELFF,TGCGCCAGCAGCTTGGCCGGGACAGGGTCCGGGGAGCTGTTTTTT
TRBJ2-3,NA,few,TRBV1,CTSSQNGLAGRSTDTQYF,TGCACCAGCAGCCAAAACGGACTAGCGGGGAGAAGCACAGATACGCAGTATTTT
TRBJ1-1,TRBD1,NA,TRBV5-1,CASSPRTGEEVKAFF,TGCGCCAGCAGCCCCAGGACAGGGGAGGAGGTGAAAGCTTTCTTT
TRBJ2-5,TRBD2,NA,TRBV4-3,CASSQDRLAGGGQETQYF,TGCGCCAGCAGCCAAGATCGGCTAGCGGGGGGGGGCCAAGAGACCCAGTACTTC
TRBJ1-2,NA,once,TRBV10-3,CAISAGEGYTF,TGTGCCATCAGTGCAGGGGAAGGCTACACCTTC
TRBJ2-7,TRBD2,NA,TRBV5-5,CASSLSGGQQYF,TGTGCCAGCAGCTTGTCGGGAGGTCAGCAGTACTTC
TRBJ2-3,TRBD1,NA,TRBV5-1,CASSLDRGGTDTQYF,TGCGCCAGCAGCCTTGACAGGGGTGGCACAGATACGCAGTATTTT
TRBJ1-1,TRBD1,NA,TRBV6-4,CASSAGQRTEAFF,TGTGCCAGCAGTGCGGGACAGAGAACTGAAGCTTTCTTT
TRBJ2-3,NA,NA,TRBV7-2,CASSPQTGPADTQYF,TGTGCCAGCAGCCCCCAGACAGGACCCGCAGATACGCAGTATTTT
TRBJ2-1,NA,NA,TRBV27,CASSLSAEYNEQFF,TGTGCCAGCAGTTTATCGGCGGAGTACAATGAGCAGTTCTTC
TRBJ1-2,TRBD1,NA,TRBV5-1,CASSENVAGTGPGYGYTF,TGCGCCAGCAGCGAAAACGTCGCCGGGACAGGGCCCGGCTATGGCTACACCTTC
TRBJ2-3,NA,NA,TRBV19,CASSITRTDTQYF,TGTGCCAGTAGTATAACTCGTACAGATACGCAGTATTTT